The present T cell receptor beta chain was sequenced within a study of shared clonotypes between healthy human individuals (dated by TCRdb to the early 2020s). For context, the study as a whole: Two women and three men aged 18 to 49 years were included in the cohort. Per donor, leukapheresis produced somewhere between about 0.9 and 10 billion PBMCs. Blood TCR repertoires of roughly five healthy adults were deeply sequenced to estimate repertoire size and the extent of clonotype sharing between individuals. To increase sequencing depth and limit assay-specific biases, different laboratories used diverse techniques to prepare libraries and sequence TCR repertoires. For each donor, three plates each were used for CD4 naive and CD4 memory, two plates were used for CD8 naive, and one plate was used for CD8 memory.

TCR CDR3 regions were amplified from genomic DNA by multiplex PCR using the deep immunoSEQ assay. Extracted genomic DNA from each cell subset was spread evenly across all wells of several immunoSEQ 96-well plates, with each plate serving as a replicate. Each replicate PCR for sorted subsets received roughly 200 ng genomic DNA, equal to roughly 30,000 T cell genomes. The purified libraries were quantified using a Qubit 3.0 fluorometer, sized with a Bioanalyzer 2100, and then quantified again using the KAPA Library Quantification kit. Each immunoSEQ 96-well plate was sequenced on its own single-read 150-cycle Illumina NextSeq 550 flow cell. Per the authors' processing: The immunoSEQ output contained only junctional sequences without quality scores, so filtering could not match that applied to full-length reads. Sequences were annotated with PyIR, a Python wrapper for IgBLAST v1.9, using IMGT germline references to assign V/J genes and CDR3. Reads were filtered out if the reads had weak V/J assignments (E-value above 1e-6), no CDR3, stop codons, out-of-frame junctions, or ambiguous translated residues. V3J clonotypes were defined as sequences sharing the same inferred V gene, J gene, and CDR3 amino acid sequence. The percentage overlap between two repertoires was calculated by dividing the number of shared unique clonotypes by the size of the smaller repertoire. Three approaches were used to assess repertoire richness: RTK rarefaction, the Chao1 estimator, and Recon v2.1 estimates of unobserved clonotypes. Generation probabilities were computed with OLGA for all TCRbeta clonotypes obtained by the gDNA method from several donors. The table comes from immuneACCESS by way of TCRdb, which keeps in-frame sequences with V and J called. Part of the clones is missing from these tables; in studies checked, under half for an unresolved V gene and the rest for unknown reasons. V, J and clone size are those of that table, while D and trimming were read from the DNA. The sample has fewer than 3 million clones on record, under 95% of them singletons. Approximately 0.4% of the sample belongs to the ten largest clones.

The donors were healthy, HIV-negative adults with no recently reported acute infections or vaccinations. All donors were Caucasian adults living in Nashville, Tennessee, USA. Magnetic negative selection was used to enrich CD4+ T cells, after which naive cells were positively selected on CD45RA and the negative fraction became the memory subset. Blood was collected by leukapheresis, and PBMCs were isolated by Ficoll-Histopaque density gradient centrifugation and then cryopreserved in liquid nitrogen vapor phase. Analytical flow cytometry was used to check the purity and quantity of each magnetically sorted T cell population. From each sorted fraction, genomic DNA was isolated and quantified by UV absorbance on a Nanodrop 2000c. A remark on this clone: Its antigen target is currently unknown. Per-nucleotide qualities are absent, and no much larger clonotype sits a single base away.

Results and caveats for the whole study, not just this receptor: Compared with non-shared clonotypes, the clonotypes found in all four sorted-subset donors had higher generation probabilities. Estimated clonotype richness was generally larger for naive than for memory subsets. Pairwise subsampling indicated that sequencing depth was expected to affect the degree of clonotype sharing among donors. Sampling was limited to blood, and TCR repertoires in tissue likely differ from TCR repertoires in blood. Because the study included a small number of donors, the genetic and exposure-history diversity represented was limited. Even with the large sequencing depth, rarefaction of the sorted-subset datasets indicated that sequencing was incomplete. When several donors were compared, the shared fraction of clonotypes was around 4.6% for naive CD4, around 3.6% for naive CD8, about 2.4% for memory CD4, and less than 0.5% for memory CD8.

This TCR came from a man aged 18 to 35 in good health. Some clones in this sample may be carry-over from other donors' samples. Sequencing was done on a sample of naive CD4+ T cells from PBMCs. The cell subset or site label of this sample denotes: CD45RA+ positively selected.

The CDR3 corresponds to CASSLTGQTSGGYTF. DNA sequence: TGTGCCAGCAGTCTAACGGGCCAGACGTCCGGGGGCTACACCTTC. Recombination linked TRBV6-5 to TRBJ1-2, with no reliable assignment of the D segment. Its CDR3 holds 15 amino acids, cysteine through phenylalanine. The CDR3 DNA has 45 bases and is translated from base 1. Taken from the germline V gene, the CDR1 and CDR2 loops are MNHEY and SVGAGI. V is cut by 5 bases and J by 8 bases, and the space between the germline ends is 21 bases.